This T cell receptor beta chain is drawn from a study of beta chain features in type 1 diabetes. The germline V and J ends were trimmed by 1 base and 0 bases, with 11 bases remaining between them. This CDR3 has 16 residues. The germline V gene has CDR1 SGDLS and CDR2 YYNGEE. Reverse transcription of all isolated RNA meant that expressed TCRB transcripts were sequenced. The assay was immunoSEQ multiplex PCR, and TCRdb's table has in-frame clones only and misses some. The sample lists more than 250,000 clones, 24% seen once, with 0.012% in the top ten. Turning to this clone: As yet, its antigen is unknown.

General study findings and limits: The study found that naive, central memory and Treg TCRB repertoires appeared more similar in patients than in healthy donors. Patients with Type 1 diabetes showed moderately but significantly shorter TCRB CDR3s in all four CD4+ subsets.

Sequenced: naive CD4+ T cells from blood. The chain uses TRBV9 and TRBJ1-3; D is unclear. This clonotype was obtained from a woman younger than 45 with type 1 diabetes. The CDR3: CASSVSGTYSGNTIYF. As DNA, the CDR3 is TGTGCCAGCAGCGTATCCGGTACCTACTCTGGAAACACCATATATTTT. The whole variable domain, remainder taken from reference TRBV9 and TRBJ1-3, is DSGVTQTPKHLITATGQRVTLRCSPRSGDLSVYWYQQSLDQGLQFLIQYYNGEERAKGNILERFSAQQFPDLHSELNLSSLELGDSALYFCASSVSGTYSGNTIYFGEGSWLTVV.